This T cell receptor beta chain was sequenced in a study of identical twins. CDR1 is MDHEN and CDR2 is SYDVKM in the germline V gene. After removal of 2 bases from V and 3 bases from J, the junction contained 6 bases not matched to a gene. The length of the CDR3 is 16 residues. One entry per CDR3 protein, called by TCRdb with MiXCR from the 5' RACE reads. Of just under 550,000 distinct CDR3 sequences listed, roughly 15% are singletons. The same data also contributed to another study, on yellow fever vaccine responses in identical twins.

This chain joins TRBV28 and TRBJ1-4, with 7 bases lining up with TRBD1. Sequenced input: CD4+ T cells sorted from blood. This TCR was recovered from a woman aged 18-30 years in good health. The CDR3 reads CASSLREGAPNEKLFF. The DNA of the CDR3 is TGTGCCAGCAGTTTAAGAGAGGGGGCGCCTAATGAAAAACTGTTTTTT. Full variable domain (remainder filled in from reference TRBV28 and TRBJ1-4): DVKVTQSSRYLVKRTGEKVFLECVQDMDHENMFWYRQDPGLGLRLIYFSYDVKMKEKGDIPEGYSVSREKKERFSLILESASTNQTSMYLCASSLREGAPNEKLFFGSGTQLSVL.